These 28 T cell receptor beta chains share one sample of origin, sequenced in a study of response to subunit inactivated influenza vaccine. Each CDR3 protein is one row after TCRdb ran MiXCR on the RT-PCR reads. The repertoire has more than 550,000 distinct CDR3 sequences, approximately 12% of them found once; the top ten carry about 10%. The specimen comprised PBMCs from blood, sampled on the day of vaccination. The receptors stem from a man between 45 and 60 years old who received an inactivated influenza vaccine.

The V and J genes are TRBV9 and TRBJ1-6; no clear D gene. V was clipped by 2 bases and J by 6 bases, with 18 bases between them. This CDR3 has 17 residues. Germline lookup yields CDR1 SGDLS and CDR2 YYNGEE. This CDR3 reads CASSVGLSDGVNSPLHF. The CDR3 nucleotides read TGTGCCAGCAGCGTGGGCTTAAGTGATGGGGTTAATTCACCCCTCCACTTT.

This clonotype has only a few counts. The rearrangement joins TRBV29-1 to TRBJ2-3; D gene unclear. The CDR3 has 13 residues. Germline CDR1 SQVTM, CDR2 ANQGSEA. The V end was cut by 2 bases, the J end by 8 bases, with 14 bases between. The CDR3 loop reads CSVEHQDPGTQYF. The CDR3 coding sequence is TGCAGCGTTGAACATCAGGATCCCGGTACGCAGTATTTT.

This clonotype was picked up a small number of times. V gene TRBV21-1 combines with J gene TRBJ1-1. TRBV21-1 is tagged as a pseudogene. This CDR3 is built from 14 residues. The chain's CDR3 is CASRSSAGNTEAFF. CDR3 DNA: TGTGCCAGCAGATCCTCGGCGGGGAACACTGAAGCTTTCTTT.

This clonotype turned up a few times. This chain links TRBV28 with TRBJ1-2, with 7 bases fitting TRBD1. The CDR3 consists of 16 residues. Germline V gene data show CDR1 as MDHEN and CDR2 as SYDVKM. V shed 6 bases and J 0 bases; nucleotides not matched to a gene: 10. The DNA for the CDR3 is TGTGCCAGCAGCGCGTATACAGGGGCGGCTAACTATGGCTACACCTTC. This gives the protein CASSAYTGAANYGYTF.

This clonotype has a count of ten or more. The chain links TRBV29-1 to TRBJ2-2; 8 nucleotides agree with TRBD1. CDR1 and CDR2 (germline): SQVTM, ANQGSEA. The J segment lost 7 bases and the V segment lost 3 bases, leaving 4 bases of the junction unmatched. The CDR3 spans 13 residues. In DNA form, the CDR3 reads TGCAGCGTTGAGACAGGGGTGGACGGGGAGCTGTTTTTT. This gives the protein CSVETGVDGELFF.

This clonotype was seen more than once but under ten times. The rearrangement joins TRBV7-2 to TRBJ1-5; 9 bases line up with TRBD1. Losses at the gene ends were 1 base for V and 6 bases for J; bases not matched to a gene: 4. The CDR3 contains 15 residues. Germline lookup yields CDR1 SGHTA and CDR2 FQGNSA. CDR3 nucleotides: TGTGCCAGCAGCTTAGGGGACAGGGTGGGTCAGCCCCAGCATTTT. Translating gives CASSLGDRVGQPQHF.

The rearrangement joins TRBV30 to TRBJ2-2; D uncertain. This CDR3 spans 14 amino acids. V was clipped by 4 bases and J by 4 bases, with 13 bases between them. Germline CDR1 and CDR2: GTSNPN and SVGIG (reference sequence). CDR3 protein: CAWTRTLLTGELFF. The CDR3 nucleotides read TGTGCCTGGACCCGTACCTTGCTCACCGGGGAGCTGTTTTTT.

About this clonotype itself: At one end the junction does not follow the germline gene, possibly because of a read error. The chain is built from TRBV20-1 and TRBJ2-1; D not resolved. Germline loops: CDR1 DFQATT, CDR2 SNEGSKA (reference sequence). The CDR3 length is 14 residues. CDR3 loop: CSARDVRSYNEQVF. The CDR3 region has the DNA TGCAGTGCTAGAGATGTGCGGTCCTACAATGAGCAGGTCTTC.

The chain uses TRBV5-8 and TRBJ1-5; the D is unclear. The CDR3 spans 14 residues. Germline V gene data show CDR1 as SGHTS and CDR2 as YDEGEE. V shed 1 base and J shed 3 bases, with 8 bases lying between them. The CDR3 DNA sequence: TGTGCCAGCAGCTTGACGGAATTCAATCAGCCCCAGCATTTT. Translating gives CASSLTEFNQPQHF.

CDR3 bases: TGCGCCAGCAGCTCCTGGGCACGCGGGGCTCAATGGCGAAATGAGCAGTTCTTC. Its translation is CASSSWARGAQWRNEQFF. The chain carries TRBV5-1 and TRBJ2-1, with a possible D match to TRBD2 (6 bases). Trimming pared 3 bases from V and 7 bases from J, leaving 26 bases between. CDR1 and CDR2 from the germline V gene are SGHRS and YFSETQ. The CDR3 has 18 residues.

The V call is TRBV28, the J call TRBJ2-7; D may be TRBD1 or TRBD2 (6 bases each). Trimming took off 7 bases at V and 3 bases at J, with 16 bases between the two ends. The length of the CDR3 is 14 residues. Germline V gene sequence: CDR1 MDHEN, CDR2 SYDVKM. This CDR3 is CASTTGAKDYEQYF. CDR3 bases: TGTGCCAGCACGACGGGGGCAAAAGACTACGAGCAGTACTTC. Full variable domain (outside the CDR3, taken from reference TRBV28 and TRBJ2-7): DVKVTQSSRYLVKRTGEKVFLECVQDMDHENMFWYRQDPGLGLRLIYFSYDVKMKEKGDIPEGYSVSREKKERFSLILESASTNQTSMYLCASTTGAKDYEQYFGPGTRLTVT.

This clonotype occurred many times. CDR3 nucleotide sequence: TGTGCCAGCGGTTACAGGGACTCGTGGACTGAAGCTTTCTTT. It is translated as CASGYRDSWTEAFF. The gene calls are TRBV12-3 or TRBV12-4 and TRBJ1-1, with D perhaps TRBD1 (6 bases). The CDR3 consists of 14 residues. Deletions cut 8 bases from V and 5 bases from J, with 18 bases between.

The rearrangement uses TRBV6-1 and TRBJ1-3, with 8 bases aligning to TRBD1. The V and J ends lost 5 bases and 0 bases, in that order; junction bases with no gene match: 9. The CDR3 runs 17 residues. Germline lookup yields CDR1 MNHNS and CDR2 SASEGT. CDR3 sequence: CASSRSRTGSSGNTIYF. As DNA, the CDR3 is TGTGCCAGCAGTCGATCGCGGACAGGGAGCTCTGGAAACACCATATATTTT.

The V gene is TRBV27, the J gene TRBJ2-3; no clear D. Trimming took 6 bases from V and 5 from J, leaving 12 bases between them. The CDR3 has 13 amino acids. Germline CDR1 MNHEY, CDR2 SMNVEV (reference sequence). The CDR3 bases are TGTGCCAGCAGGCCTCCAGTCAGAGATACGCAGTATTTT. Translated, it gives CASRPPVRDTQYF.

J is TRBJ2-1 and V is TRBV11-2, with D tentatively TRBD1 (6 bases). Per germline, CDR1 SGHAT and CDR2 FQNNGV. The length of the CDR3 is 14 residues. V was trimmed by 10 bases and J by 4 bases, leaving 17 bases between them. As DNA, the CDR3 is TGTGCCATTGGTGGGGACAACCGTTACAATGAGCAGTTCTTC. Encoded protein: CAIGGDNRYNEQFF.

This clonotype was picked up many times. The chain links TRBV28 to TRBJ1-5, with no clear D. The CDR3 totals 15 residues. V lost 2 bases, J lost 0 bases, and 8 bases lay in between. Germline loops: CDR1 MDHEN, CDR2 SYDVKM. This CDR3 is CASSLGGLSNQPQHF. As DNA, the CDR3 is TGTGCCAGCAGTTTAGGTGGGCTTAGCAATCAGCCCCAGCATTTT.

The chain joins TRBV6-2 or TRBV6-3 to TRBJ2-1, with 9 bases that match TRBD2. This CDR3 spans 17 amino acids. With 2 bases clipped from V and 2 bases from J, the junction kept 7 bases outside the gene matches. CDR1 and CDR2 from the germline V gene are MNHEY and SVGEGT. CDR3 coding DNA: TGTGCCAGCAGTTACGGGGGTAGCGGGGGACCCTACAATGAGCAGTTCTTC. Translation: CASSYGGSGGPYNEQFF.

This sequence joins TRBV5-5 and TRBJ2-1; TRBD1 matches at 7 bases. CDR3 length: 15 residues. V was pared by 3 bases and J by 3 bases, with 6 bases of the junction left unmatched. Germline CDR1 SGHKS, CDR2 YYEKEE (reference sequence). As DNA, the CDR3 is TGTGCCAGCAGCTCGCGACAGGGATACTACAATGAGCAGTTCTTC. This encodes CASSSRQGYYNEQFF.

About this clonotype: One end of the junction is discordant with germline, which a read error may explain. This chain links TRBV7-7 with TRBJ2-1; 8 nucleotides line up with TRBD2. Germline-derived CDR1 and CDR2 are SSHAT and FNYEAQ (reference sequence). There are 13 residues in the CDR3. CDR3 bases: TGTGCTAGCAGCTTCCAGCGGGGGTATGAGCAGTTCTTC. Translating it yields CASSFQRGYEQFF.

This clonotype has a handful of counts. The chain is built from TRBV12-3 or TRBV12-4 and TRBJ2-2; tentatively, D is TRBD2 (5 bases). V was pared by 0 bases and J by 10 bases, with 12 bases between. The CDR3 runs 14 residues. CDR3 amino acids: CASSLAVAGAELFF. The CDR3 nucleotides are TGTGCCAGCAGTTTAGCGGTGGCGGGCGCGGAGCTGTTTTTT.

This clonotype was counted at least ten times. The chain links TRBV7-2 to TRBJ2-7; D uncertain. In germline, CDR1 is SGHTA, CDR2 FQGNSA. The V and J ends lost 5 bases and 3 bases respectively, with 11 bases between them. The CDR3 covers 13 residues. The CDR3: CASSPDGFYEQYF. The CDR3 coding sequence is TGTGCCAGCAGCCCGGACGGGTTCTACGAGCAGTACTTC.

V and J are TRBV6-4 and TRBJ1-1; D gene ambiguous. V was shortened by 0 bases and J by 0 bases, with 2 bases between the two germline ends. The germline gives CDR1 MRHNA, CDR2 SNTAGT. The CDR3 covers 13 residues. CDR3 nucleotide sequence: TGTGCCAGCAGTGACTCTCTGAACACTGAAGCTTTCTTT. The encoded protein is CASSDSLNTEAFF.

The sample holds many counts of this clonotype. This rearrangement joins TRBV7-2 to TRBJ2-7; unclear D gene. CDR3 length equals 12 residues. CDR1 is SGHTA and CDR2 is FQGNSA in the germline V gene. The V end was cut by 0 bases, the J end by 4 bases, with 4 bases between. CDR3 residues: CASSLAAYEQYF. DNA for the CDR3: TGTGCCAGCAGCTTAGCAGCGTACGAGCAGTACTTC. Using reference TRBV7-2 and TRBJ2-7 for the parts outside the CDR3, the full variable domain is GAGVSQSPSNKVTEKGKDVELRCDPISGHTALYWYRQSLGQGLEFLIYFQGNSAPDKSGLPSDRFSAERTGGSVSTLTIQRTQQEDSAVYLCASSLAAYEQYFGPGTRLTVT.

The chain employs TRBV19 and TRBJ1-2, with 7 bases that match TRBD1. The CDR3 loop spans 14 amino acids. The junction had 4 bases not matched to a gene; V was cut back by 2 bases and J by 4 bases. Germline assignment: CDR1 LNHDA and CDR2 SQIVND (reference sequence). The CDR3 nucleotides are TGTGCCAGTAGTATATCGGGACAGAGCTATGGCTACACCTTC. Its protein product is CASSISGQSYGYTF.

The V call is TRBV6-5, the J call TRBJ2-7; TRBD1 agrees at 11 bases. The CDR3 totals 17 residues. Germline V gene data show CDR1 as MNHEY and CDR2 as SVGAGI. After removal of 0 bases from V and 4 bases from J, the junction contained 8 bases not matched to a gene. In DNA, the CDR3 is TGTGCCAGCAGTTACTCGTTGACCGGGACAGGGGGGTACGAGCAGTACTTC. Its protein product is CASSYSLTGTGGYEQYF.

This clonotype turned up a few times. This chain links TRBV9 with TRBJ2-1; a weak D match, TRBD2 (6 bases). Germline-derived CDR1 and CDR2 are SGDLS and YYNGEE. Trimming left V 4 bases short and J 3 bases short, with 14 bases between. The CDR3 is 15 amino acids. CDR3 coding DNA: TGTGCCAGCAGCCGCGGGACGGACGACTACAATGAGCAGTTCTTC. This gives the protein CASSRGTDDYNEQFF.

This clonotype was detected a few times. CDR3 nucleotide sequence: TGCAGTGCTTACTCCCGGGGGGCTGCTAATGAAAAACTGTTTTTT. As protein: CSAYSRGAANEKLFF. The genes are TRBV20-1 and TRBJ1-4; a weak D match, TRBD1 (6 bases). The length of the CDR3 is 15 residues. Trimming pared 5 bases from V and 3 bases from J, leaving 16 bases between. The germline V gene encodes CDR1 DFQATT and CDR2 SNEGSKA (reference sequence).

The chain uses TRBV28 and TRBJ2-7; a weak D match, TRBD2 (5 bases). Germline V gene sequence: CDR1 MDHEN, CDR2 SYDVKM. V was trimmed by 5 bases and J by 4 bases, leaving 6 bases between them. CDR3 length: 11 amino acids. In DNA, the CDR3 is TGTGCCAGCAGTGGGGAGTACGAGCAGTACTTC. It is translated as CASSGEYEQYF.